This T cell receptor beta chain was sequenced in a study of multiple sclerosis patients with progressive multifocal leukoencephalopathy. Study outcomes and limitations: At PML onset, no shared TRBV or TRBJ gene usage was seen.

Described time point: time of PML onset. Assay used: immunoSEQ multiplex PCR; TCRdb lists only in-frame clones, some missing. This repertoire shows approximately 35,000 clones, roughly 87% found once; its top ten account for roughly 3.1%. With respect to this clone: Its antigen is not identified.

Per germline, CDR1 LGHNA and CDR2 YSLEER. J lost 6 bases, V lost 1 base, and 5 bases had no gene match. The CDR3 is made up of 14 amino acids. This chain connects TRBV4-3 to TRBJ1-2, with 7 bases fitting TRBD1. This TCR was recovered from a human donor with progressive multifocal leukoencephalopathy. The sample here was PBMCs, taken from a patient treated with natalizumab. CDR3: CASSQARGRDGYTF. In DNA form, the CDR3 reads TGCGCCAGCAGCCAAGCGAGGGGGCGCGATGGCTACACCTTC.